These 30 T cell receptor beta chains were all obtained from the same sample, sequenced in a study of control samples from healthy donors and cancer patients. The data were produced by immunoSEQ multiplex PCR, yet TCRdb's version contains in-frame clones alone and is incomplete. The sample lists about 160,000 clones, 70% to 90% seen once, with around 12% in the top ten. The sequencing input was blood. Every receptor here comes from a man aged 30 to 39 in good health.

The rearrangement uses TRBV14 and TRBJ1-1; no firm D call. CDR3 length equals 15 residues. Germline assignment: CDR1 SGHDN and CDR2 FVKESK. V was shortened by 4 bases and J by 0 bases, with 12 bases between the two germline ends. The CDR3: CASSPFGPVNTEAFF. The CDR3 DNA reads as TGTGCCAGCAGCCCCTTCGGCCCGGTGAACACTGAAGCTTTCTTT. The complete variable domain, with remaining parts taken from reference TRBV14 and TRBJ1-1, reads EAGVTQFPSHSVIEKGQTVTLRCDPISGHDNLYWYRRVMGKEIKFLLHFVKESKQDESGMPNNRFLAERTGGTYSTLKVQPAELEDSGVYFCASSPFGPVNTEAFFGQGTRLTVV.

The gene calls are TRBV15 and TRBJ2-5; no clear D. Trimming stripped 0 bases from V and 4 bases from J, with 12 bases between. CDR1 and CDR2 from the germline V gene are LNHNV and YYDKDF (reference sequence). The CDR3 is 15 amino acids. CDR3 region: CATSRDLGIGETQYF. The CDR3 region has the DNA TGTGCCACCAGCAGAGATCTCGGAATCGGAGAGACCCAGTACTTC.

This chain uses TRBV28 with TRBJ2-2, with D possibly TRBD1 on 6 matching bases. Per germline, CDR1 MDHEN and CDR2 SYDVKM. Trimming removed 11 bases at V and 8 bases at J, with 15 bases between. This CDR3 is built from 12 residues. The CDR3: CAGRTGTGELFF. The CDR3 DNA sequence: TGTGCCGGACGTACAGGGACGGGGGAGCTGTTTTTT.

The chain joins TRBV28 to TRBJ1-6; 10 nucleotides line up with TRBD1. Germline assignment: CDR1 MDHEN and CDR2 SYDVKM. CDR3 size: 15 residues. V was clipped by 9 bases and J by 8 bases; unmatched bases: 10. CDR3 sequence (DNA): TGTGCCAGTAAGCGACAGGGGGCTTCTCATTCACCCCTCCACTTT. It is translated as CASKRQGASHSPLHF.

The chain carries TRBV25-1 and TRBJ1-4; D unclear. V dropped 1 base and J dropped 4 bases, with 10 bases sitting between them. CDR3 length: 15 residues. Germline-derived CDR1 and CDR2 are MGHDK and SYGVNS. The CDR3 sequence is CASSESAARNEKLFF. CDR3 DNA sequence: TGTGCCAGCAGTGAATCGGCCGCACGTAATGAAAAACTGTTTTTT.

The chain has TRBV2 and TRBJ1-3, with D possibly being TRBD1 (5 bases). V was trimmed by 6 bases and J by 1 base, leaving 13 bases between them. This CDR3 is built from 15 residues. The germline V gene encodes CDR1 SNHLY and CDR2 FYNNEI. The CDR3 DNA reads TGTGCCAGCAGGACGTCTGAGGGGTCTGGAAACACCATATATTTT. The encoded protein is CASRTSEGSGNTIYF.

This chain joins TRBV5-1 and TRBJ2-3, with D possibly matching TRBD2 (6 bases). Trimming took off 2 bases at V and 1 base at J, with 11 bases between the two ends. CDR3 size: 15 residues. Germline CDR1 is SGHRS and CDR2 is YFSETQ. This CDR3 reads CASSFGGWGTDTQYF. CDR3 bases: TGCGCCAGCAGCTTCGGGGGATGGGGCACAGATACGCAGTATTTT. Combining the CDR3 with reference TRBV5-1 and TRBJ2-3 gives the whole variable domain KAGVTQTPRYLIKTRGQQVTLSCSPISGHRSVSWYQQTPGQGLQFLFEYFSETQRNKGNFPGRFSGRQFSNSRSEMNVSTLELGDSALYLCASSFGGWGTDTQYFGPGTRLTVL.

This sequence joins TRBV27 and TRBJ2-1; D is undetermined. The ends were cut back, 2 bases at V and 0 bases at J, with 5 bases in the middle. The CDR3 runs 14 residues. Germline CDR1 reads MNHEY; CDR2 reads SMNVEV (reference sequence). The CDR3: CASSLGSSYNEQFF. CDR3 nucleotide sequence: TGTGCCAGCAGTTTAGGCAGCTCCTACAATGAGCAGTTCTTC.

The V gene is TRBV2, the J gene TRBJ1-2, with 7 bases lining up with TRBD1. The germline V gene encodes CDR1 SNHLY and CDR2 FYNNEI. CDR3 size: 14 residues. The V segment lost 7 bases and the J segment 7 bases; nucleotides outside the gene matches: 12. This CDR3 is CASTRRQGTSGYTF. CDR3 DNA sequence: TGTGCCAGCACTAGGAGACAGGGAACCTCTGGCTACACCTTC.

CDR3 loop: CASSLTSGETNEQFF. The CDR3 nucleotides are TGTGCCAGCAGCTTGACTAGCGGGGAAACTAATGAGCAGTTCTTC. The V call is TRBV7-8, the J call TRBJ2-1; 11 positions agree with TRBD2. Germline V gene lookup returns CDR1 SGHVS and CDR2 FQNEAQ. Unmatched junction bases numbered 5, after V lost 3 bases and J lost 7 bases. This CDR3 spans 15 amino acids.

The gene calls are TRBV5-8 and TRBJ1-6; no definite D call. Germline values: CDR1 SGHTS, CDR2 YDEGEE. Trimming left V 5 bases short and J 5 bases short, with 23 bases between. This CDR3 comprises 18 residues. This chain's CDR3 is CASSFNPSPGRHNSPLHF. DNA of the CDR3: TGTGCCAGCAGTTTCAACCCCAGTCCAGGACGGCATAATTCACCCCTCCACTTT.

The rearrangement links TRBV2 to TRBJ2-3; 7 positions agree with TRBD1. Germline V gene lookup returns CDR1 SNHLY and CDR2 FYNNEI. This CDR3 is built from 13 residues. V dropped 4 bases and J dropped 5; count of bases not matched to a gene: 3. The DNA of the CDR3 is TGTGCCAGCAGTGTTCGACAGGGAGATACGCAGTATTTT. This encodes CASSVRQGDTQYF.

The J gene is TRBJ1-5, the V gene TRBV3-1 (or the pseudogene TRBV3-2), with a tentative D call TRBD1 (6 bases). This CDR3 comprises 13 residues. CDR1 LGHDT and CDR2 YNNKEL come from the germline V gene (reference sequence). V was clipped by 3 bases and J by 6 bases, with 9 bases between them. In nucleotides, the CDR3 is TGTGCCAGCAGCCAGGGAGGGGGTCAGCCCCAGCATTTT. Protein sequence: CASSQGGGQPQHF.

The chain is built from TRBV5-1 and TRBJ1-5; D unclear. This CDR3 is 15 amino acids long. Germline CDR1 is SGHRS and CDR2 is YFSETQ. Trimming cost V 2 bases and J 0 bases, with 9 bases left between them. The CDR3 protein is CASSLTGNSNQPQHF. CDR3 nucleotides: TGCGCCAGCAGCTTAACGGGAAATAGCAATCAGCCCCAGCATTTT. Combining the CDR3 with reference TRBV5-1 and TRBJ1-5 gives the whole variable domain KAGVTQTPRYLIKTRGQQVTLSCSPISGHRSVSWYQQTPGQGLQFLFEYFSETQRNKGNFPGRFSGRQFSNSRSEMNVSTLELGDSALYLCASSLTGNSNQPQHFGDGTRLSIL.

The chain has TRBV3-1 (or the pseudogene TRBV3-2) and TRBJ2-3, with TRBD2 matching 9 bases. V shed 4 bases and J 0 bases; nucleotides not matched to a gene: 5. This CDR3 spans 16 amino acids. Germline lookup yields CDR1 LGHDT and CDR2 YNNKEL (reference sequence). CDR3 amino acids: CASSLTSGSSTDTQYF. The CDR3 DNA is TGTGCCAGCAGCCTCACTAGCGGGTCTAGCACAGATACGCAGTATTTT.

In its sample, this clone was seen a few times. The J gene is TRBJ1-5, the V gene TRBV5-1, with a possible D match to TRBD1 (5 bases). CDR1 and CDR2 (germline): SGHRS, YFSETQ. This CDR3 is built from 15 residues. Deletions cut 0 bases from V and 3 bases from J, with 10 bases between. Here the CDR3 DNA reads TGCGCCAGCAGCTTGGAAGGGACCCTCAATCAGCCCCAGCATTTT. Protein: CASSLEGTLNQPQHF.

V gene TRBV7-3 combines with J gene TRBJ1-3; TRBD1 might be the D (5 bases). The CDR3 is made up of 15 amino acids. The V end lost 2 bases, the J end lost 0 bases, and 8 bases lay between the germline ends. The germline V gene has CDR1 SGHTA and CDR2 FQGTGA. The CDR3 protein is CASSLSGTSGNTIYF. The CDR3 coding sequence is TGTGCCAGCAGCTTATCCGGGACCTCTGGAAACACCATATATTTT.

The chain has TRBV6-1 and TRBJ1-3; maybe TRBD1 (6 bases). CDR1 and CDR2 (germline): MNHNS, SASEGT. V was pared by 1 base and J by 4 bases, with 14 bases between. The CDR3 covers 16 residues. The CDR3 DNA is TGTGCCAGCAGTGAAGACAGGGTAATTCGAGGAAACACCATATATTTT. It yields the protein CASSEDRVIRGNTIYF.

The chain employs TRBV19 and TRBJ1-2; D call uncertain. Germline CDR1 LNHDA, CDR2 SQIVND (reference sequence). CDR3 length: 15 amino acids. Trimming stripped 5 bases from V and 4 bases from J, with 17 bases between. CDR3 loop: CASSLTPTGSYGYTF. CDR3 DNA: TGTGCCAGTAGTCTCACACCCACTGGAAGCTATGGCTACACCTTC.

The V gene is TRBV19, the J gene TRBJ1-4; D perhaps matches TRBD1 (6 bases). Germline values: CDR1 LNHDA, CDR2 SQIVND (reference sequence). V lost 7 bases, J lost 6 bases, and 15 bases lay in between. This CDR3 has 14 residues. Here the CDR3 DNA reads TGTGCCAGTACGGGCCCCAGGGGTCATGAAAAACTGTTTTTT. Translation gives CASTGPRGHEKLFF.

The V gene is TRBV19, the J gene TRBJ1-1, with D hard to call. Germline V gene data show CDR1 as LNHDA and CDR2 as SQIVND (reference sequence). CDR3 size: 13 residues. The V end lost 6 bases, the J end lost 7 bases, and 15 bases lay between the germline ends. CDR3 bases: TGTGCCAGTAGCCAGAGGGAAACGGTTGAAGCTTTCTTT. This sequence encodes CASSQRETVEAFF.

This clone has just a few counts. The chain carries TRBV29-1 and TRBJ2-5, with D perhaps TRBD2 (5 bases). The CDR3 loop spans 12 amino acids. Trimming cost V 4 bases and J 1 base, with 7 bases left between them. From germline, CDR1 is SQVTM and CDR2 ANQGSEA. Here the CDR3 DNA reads TGCAGCGTTGGAGAGGGCCAAGAGACCCAGTACTTC. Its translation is CSVGEGQETQYF.

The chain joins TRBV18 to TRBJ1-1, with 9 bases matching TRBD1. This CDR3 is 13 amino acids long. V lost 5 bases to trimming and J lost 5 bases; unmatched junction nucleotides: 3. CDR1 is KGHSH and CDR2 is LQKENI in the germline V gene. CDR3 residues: CASSGTGYTEAFF. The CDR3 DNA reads TGTGCCAGCTCAGGGACAGGGTATACTGAAGCTTTCTTT.

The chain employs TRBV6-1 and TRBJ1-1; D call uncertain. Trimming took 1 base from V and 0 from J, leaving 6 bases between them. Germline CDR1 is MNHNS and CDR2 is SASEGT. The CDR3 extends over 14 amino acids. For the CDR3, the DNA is TGTGCCAGCAGTGAAGGACCTATGAACACTGAAGCTTTCTTT. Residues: CASSEGPMNTEAFF.

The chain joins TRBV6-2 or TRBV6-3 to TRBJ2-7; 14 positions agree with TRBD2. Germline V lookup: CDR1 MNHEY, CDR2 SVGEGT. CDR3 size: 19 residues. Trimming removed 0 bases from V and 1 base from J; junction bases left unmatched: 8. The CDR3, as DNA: TGTGCCAGCAGTTACTCGGGACTAGCGGGAGAATCGGGGTCCTACGAGCAGTACTTC. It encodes CASSYSGLAGESGSYEQYF.

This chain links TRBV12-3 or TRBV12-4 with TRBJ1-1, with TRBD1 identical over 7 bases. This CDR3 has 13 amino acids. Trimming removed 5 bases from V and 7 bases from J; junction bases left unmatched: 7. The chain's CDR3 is CASSLLTGLEAFF. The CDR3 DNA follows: TGTGCCAGCAGTCTCCTGACAGGGCTTGAAGCTTTCTTT.

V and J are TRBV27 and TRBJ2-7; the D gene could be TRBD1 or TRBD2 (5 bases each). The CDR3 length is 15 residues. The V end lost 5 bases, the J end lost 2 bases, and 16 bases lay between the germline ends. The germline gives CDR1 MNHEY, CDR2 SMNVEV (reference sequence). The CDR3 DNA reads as TGTGCCAGCAGTCCATCAGGGACGTACCCCTACGAGCAGTACTTC. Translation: CASSPSGTYPYEQYF.

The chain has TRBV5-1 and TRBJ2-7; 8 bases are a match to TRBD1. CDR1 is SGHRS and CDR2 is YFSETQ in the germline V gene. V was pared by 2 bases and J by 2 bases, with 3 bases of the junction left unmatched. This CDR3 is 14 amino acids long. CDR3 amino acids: CASSFKQGAYEQYF. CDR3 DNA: TGCGCCAGCAGCTTTAAACAGGGGGCCTACGAGCAGTACTTC.

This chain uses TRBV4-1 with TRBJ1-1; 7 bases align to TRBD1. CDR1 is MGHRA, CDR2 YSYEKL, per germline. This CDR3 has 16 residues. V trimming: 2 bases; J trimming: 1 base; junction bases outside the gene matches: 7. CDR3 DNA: TGCGCCAGCAGCCAAACGGGGGGACAGAGGAACACTGAAGCTTTCTTT. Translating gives CASSQTGGQRNTEAFF.

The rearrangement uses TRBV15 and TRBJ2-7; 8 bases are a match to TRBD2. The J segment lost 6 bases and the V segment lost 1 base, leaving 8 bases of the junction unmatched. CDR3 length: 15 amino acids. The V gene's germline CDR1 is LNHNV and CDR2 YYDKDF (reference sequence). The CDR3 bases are TGTGCCACCAGCAGAGGACGTAGCGGGACGGGCGAGCAGTACTTC. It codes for CATSRGRSGTGEQYF.